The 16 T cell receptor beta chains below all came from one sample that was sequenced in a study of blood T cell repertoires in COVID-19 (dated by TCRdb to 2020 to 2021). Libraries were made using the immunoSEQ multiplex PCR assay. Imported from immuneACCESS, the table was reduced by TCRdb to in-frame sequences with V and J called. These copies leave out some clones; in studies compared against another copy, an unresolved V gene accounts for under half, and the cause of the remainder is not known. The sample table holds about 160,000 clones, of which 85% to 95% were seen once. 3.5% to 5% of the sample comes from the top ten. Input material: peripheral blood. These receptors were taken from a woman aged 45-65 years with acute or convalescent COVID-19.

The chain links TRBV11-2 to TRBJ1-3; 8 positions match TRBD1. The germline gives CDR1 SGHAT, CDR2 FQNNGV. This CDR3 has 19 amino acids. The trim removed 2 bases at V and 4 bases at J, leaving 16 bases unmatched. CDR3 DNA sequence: TGTGCCAGCAGCTTACCTCGACAGGGGATAATTTCGGGGGGAAACACCATATATTTT. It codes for CASSLPRQGIISGGNTIYF.

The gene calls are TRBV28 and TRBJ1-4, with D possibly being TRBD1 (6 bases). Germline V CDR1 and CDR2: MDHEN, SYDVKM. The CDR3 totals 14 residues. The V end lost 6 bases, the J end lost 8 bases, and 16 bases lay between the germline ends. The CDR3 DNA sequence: TGTGCCAGCAGAATAACAGGGTTAGGGGAAAAACTGTTTTTT. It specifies CASRITGLGEKLFF.

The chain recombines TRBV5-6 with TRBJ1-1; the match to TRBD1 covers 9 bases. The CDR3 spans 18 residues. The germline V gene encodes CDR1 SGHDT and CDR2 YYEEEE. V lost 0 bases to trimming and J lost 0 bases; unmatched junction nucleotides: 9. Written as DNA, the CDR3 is TGTGCCAGCAGCTTGGGGGGACAGGGAAAGTCCATGAACACTGAAGCTTTCTTT. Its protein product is CASSLGGQGKSMNTEAFF.

The CDR3 sequence: CASSLGQGNEKLFF. CDR3 sequence (DNA): TGCGCCAGCAGCTTGGGACAGGGAAATGAAAAACTGTTTTTT. The genes are TRBV5-1 and TRBJ1-4, with TRBD1 identical over 7 bases. J gave up 5 bases and V 0 bases, and 1 base lay outside the gene matches. The CDR3 has 14 residues. The germline CDR1 and CDR2 sequences are SGHRS and YFSETQ.

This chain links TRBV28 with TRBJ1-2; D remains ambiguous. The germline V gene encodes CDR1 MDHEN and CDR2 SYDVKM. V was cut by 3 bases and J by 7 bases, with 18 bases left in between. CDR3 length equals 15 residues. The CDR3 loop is CASSLGSRRLSGYTF. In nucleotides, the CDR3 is TGTGCCAGCAGTTTGGGGAGTCGGCGGCTGTCTGGCTACACCTTC.

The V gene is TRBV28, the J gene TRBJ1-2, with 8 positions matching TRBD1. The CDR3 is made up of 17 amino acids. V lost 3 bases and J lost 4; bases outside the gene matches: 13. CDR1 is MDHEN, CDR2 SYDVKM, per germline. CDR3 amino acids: CASSLGGRGRLVYGYTF. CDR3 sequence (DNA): TGTGCCAGCAGTTTGGGGGGCAGGGGGCGTCTTGTCTATGGCTACACCTTC.

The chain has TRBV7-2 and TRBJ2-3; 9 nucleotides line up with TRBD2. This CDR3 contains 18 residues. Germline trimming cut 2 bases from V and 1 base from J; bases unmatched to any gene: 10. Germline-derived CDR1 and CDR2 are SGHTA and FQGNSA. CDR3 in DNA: TGTGCCAGCAGCTTACCGCTTTATATAGCGGGAGGCACAGATACGCAGTATTTT. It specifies CASSLPLYIAGGTDTQYF.

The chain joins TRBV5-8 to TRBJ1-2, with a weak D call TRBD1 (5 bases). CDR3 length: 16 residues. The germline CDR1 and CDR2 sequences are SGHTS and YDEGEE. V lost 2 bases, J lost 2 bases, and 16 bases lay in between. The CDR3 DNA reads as TGTGCCAGCAGCTTAAGTTACGGACAAGGAAACTATGGCTACACCTTC. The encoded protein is CASSLSYGQGNYGYTF.

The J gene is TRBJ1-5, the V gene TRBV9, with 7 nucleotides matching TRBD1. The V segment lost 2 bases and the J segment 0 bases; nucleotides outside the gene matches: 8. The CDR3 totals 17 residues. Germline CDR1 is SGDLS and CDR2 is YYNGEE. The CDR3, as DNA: TGTGCCAGCAGCGTGGGGGACAGAGTGTATAGCAATCAGCCCCAGCATTTT. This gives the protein CASSVGDRVYSNQPQHF.

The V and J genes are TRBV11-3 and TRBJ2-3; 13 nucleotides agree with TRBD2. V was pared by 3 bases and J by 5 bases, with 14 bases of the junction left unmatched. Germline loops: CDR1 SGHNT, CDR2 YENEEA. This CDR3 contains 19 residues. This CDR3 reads CASSLGGGLGLAGKDTQYF. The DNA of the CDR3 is TGTGCCAGCAGCTTGGGTGGGGGCTTGGGACTAGCGGGGAAAGATACGCAGTATTTT.

This chain's CDR3 is CASSKIFADTNYGYTF. The CDR3 DNA reads as TGTGCCAGCAGTAAAATTTTTGCCGACACCAACTATGGCTACACCTTC. The chain is built from TRBV2 and TRBJ1-2, with unresolved D. Trimming stripped 5 bases from V and 2 bases from J, with 18 bases between. The CDR3 totals 16 residues. Germline V gives CDR1 SNHLY, CDR2 FYNNEI.

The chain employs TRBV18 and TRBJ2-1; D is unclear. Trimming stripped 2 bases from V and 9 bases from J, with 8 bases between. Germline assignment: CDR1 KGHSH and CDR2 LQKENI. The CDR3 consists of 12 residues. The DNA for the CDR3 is TGTGCCAGCTCACCAACTCAAACTGAGCAGTTCTTC. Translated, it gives CASSPTQTEQFF.

CDR3 DNA sequence: TGTGCCACCAGGGACAGGGGTGGGAATCAGCCCCAGCATTTT. Translating gives CATRDRGGNQPQHF. The chain carries TRBV24-1 and TRBJ1-5; 9 nucleotides align to TRBD1. With V trimmed by 7 bases and J by 4 bases, 4 bases remained unmatched. CDR1 and CDR2 from the germline V gene are KGHDR and SFDVKD. The CDR3 runs 14 residues.

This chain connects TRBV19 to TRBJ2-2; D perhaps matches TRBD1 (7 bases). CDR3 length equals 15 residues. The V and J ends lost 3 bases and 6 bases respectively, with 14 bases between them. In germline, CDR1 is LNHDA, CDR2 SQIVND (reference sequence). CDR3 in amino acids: CASSIGGGVAGELFF. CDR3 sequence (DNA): TGTGCCAGTAGTATTGGAGGGGGCGTCGCCGGGGAGCTGTTTTTT.

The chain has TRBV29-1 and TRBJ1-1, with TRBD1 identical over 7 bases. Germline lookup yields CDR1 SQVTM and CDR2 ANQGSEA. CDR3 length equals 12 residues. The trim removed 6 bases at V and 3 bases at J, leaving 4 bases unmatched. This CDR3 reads CSVGQGDTEAFF. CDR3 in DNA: TGCAGCGTGGGGCAGGGGGACACTGAAGCTTTCTTT.

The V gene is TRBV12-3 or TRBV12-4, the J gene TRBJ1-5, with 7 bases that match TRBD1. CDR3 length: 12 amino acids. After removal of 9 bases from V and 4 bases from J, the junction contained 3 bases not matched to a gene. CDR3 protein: CASHRGNQPQHF. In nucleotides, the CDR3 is TGTGCCAGTCACAGGGGTAATCAGCCCCAGCATTTT.